The rows below give T cell receptor beta chains drawn from one sample of a study of identical twins. TCRdb reanalysed the 5' RACE reads using MiXCR and keeps one entry per CDR3 protein. The sample holds around 250,000 distinct CDR3 sequences, roughly 13% seen once. These data are also associated with another study on yellow fever vaccine responses in identical twins.

Material: memory (CD45RO+) T cells sorted from blood. The receptors come from a woman aged 18-29 years in good health. Each CDR3 is given without its conserved first and last residue. Fields, in order: CDR3 length, D gene, V gene, J gene, CDR3 protein. A D gene is named only where the DNA matches it firmly.

>12|.|TRBV5-1|TRBJ2-3
ASSLGRVTDTQY
>11|.|TRBV25-1|TRBJ2-1
ASSDSWGDEQF
>12|.|TRBV12-3/TRBV12-4|TRBJ2-2
ASRRLQNTGELF
>11|.|TRBV20-1|TRBJ2-3
SANFRFTDTQY
>9|.|TRBV21-1|TRBJ2-7
ASRKSMEQY
>11|.|TRBV20-1|TRBJ1-4
SPEQGSGEKLF
>10|.|TRBV5-1|TRBJ2-3
ASSAGADTQY
>11|.|TRBV20-1|TRBJ2-6
SAKHSGANVLT
>12|.|TRBV5-1|TRBJ2-2
ASSLKGTSGELF
>14|.|TRBV5-1|TRBJ1-1
ASSRTVTQGYTEAF
>13|TRBD2|TRBV12-3/TRBV12-4|TRBJ2-3
ASRQTSGGEGTQY
>11|.|TRBV5-1|TRBJ2-3
ASSSQSTDTQY
>11|TRBD1|TRBV3-1|TRBJ1-6
ASAGTGNSPLH
>10|TRBD2|TRBV10-3|TRBJ2-7
AIGTKTYEQY
>12|.|TRBV7-9|TRBJ1-1
ASSLALGFGKAF
>13|TRBD1|TRBV25-1|TRBJ2-2
ASSGDRDIAGELF
>13|.|TRBV13|TRBJ2-2
ASSLRVLGAGELF
>10|.|TRBV7-9|TRBJ1-3
ASSLVPDTIY
>11|.|TRBV20-1|TRBJ2-4
SASRGGSDIQY
>19|TRBD2|TRBV6-2/TRBV6-3|TRBJ2-2
ASSYRPRGVGGRTNTGELF
>12|.|TRBV14|TRBJ2-5
ASSQAPAIRTQY
>14|TRBD2|TRBV12-3/TRBV12-4|TRBJ2-7
ASSLVGLAGTYEQY
>11|.|TRBV27|TRBJ1-4
ASSRVRREKLF
>11|.|TRBV4-3|TRBJ2-7
ASSQVTGGEQY
>10|.|TRBV28|TRBJ2-3
ASSSGPDTQY
>11|.|TRBV7-3|TRBJ2-5
ASSLTLTGSQY
>14|TRBD2|TRBV12-3/TRBV12-4|TRBJ2-5
ASSPLAGGPSETQY
>15|TRBD1|TRBV30|TRBJ1-6
ASRVWDRGFSDSPLH
>13|TRBD1|TRBV5-1|TRBJ2-4
ASGALGGKEDIQY
>12|.|TRBV19|TRBJ2-4
ASRELLGGNIQY
>10|.|TRBV11-2|TRBJ2-1
ASSLASNEQF
>10|.|TRBV29-1|TRBJ1-1
SVLEGTAEAF
>11|.|TRBV15|TRBJ2-4
ATSRGGSGIQY
>15|TRBD2|TRBV18|TRBJ2-1
ASSPRTWEGSYNEQF